What follows is one T cell receptor (beta chain) and its context. CD4+CD45RO+CD25- cells were isolated as memory CD4+ T cells. This CDR3 is built from 13 residues. Germline CDR1 is GTSNPN and CDR2 is SVGIG (reference sequence). Trimming pared 3 bases from V and 2 bases from J, leaving 10 bases between. After constant-region reverse-primer amplification, full-length variable regions underwent semi-nested PCR with Nested Universal Primer A. MiXCR, run by TCRdb on the 5' RACE reads, gives a single entry per CDR3 protein. The sample yields 7,300 or so distinct CDR3 sequences, around 37% seen once. The clonotype comes from a female donor with breast cancer. Sample: memory CD4+ T cells sorted from blood. Noted subset: memory CD4+ T cells, CD4+CD45RO+CD25-. The rearrangement links TRBV30 to TRBJ1-2, with a tentative D call TRBD1 (6 bases). The DNA of the CDR3 is TGTGCCTGGAGCCGGGGGGGCAACTATGGCTACACCTTC. Protein: CAWSRGGNYGYTF.